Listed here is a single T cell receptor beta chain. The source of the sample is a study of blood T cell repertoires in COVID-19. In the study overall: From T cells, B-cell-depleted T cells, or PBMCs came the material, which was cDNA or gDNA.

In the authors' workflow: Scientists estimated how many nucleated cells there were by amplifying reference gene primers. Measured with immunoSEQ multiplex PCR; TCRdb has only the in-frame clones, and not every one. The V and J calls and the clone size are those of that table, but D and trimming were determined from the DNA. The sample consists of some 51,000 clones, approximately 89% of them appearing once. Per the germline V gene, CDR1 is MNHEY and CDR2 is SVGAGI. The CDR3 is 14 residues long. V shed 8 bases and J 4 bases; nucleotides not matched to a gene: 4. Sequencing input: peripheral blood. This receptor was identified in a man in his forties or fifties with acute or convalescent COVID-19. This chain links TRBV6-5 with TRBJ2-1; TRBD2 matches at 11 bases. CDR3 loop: CASVLAGGYNEQFF. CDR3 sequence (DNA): TGTGCCAGCGTTCTAGCGGGGGGATACAATGAGCAGTTCTTC.